Sequencing of this TCR beta chain was carried out in a study of blood T cell repertoires in COVID-19. V was clipped by 8 bases and J by 7 bases; unmatched bases: 9. From germline, CDR1 is MNHEY and CDR2 SVGAGI. The CDR3 is made up of 14 amino acids. Only in-frame clones appear in the TCRdb table, and some are missing; sequencing was by immunoSEQ multiplex PCR. The repertoire has roughly 60,000 clones, approximately 78% of them found once; the top ten carry under 15%. The specimen was peripheral blood. The TCR originated in a man aged 80 or over with acute or convalescent COVID-19. The gene calls are TRBV6-5 and TRBJ2-2; 8 nucleotides align to TRBD2. CDR3 sequence (DNA): TGTGCCAGCGCGGGGGGCGGGTTAATCGGGGAGCTGTTTTTT. Protein product: CASAGGGLIGELFF.